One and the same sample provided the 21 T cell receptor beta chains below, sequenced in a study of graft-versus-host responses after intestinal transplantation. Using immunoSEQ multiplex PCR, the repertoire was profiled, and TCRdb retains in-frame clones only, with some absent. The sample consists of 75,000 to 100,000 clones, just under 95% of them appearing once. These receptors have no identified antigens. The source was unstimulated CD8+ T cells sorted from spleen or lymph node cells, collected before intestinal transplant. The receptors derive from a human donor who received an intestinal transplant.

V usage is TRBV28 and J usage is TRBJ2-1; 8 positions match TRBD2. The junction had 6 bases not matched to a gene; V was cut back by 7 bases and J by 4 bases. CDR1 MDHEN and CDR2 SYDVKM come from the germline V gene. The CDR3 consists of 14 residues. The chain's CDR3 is CASTSGSRYNEQFF. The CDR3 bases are TGTGCCAGCACCAGCGGGAGCCGATACAATGAGCAGTTCTTC.

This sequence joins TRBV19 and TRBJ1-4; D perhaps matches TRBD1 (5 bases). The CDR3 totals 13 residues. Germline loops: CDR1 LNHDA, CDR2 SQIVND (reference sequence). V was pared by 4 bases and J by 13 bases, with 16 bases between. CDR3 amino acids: CASSTLAGGVLFF. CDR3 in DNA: TGTGCCAGTAGTACCCTTGCGGGGGGGGTACTGTTTTTT. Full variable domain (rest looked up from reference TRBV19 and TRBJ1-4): DGGITQSPKYLFRKEGQNVTLSCEQNLNHDAMYWYRQDPGQGLRLIYYSQIVNDFQKGDIAEGYSVSREKKESFPLTVTSAQKNPTAFYLCASSTLAGGVLFFGSGTQLSVL.

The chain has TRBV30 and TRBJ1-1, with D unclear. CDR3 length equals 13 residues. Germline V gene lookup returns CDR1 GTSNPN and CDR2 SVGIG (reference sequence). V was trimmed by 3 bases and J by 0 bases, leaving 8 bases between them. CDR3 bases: TGTGCCTGGAGGGCGGGGATGAACACTGAAGCTTTCTTT. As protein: CAWRAGMNTEAFF.

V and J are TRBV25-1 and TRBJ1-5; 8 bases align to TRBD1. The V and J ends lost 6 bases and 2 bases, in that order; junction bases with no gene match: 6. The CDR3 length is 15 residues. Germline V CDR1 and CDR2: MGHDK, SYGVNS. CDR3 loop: CASRDRVSGNQPQHF. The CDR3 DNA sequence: TGTGCCAGCAGGGACAGGGTTTCGGGCAATCAGCCCCAGCATTTT.

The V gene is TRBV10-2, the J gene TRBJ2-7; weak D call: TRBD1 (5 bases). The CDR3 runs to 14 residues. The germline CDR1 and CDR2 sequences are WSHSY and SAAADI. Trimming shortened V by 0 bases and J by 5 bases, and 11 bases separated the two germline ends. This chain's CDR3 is CASSESRWGHEQYF. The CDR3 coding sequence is TGCGCCAGCAGTGAGTCCCGCTGGGGCCACGAGCAGTACTTC.

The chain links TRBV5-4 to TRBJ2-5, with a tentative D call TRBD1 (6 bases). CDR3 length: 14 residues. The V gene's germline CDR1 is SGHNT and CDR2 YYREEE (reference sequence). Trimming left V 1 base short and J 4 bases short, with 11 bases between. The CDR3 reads CASSLQGLGETQYF. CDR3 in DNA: TGTGCCAGCAGCTTGCAGGGGTTAGGAGAGACCCAGTACTTC.

The CDR3 DNA sequence: TGCGCCAGCAGCCAAGAGCCGGGACAGATGAACACTGAAGCTTTCTTT. This translates into CASSQEPGQMNTEAFF. The V gene is TRBV4-1, the J gene TRBJ1-1; 7 bases align to TRBD1. CDR1 and CDR2 from the germline V gene are MGHRA and YSYEKL. The CDR3 spans 16 residues. Trimming removed 0 bases from V and 0 bases from J; junction bases left unmatched: 4.

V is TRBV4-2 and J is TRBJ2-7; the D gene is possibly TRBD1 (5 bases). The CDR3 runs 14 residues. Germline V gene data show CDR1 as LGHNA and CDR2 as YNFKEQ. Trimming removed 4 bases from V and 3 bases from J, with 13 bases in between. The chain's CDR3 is CASSPGALIYEQYF. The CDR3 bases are TGTGCCAGCAGCCCTGGGGCGCTTATCTACGAGCAGTACTTC.

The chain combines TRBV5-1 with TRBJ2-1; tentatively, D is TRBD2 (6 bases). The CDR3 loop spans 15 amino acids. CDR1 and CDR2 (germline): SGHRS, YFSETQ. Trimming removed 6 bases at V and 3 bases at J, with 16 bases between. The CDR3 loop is CASTWGDSGYNEQFF. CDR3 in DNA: TGCGCCAGCACCTGGGGTGATAGCGGCTACAATGAGCAGTTCTTC.

CDR3 DNA: TGTGCCTGGAGCCAAAGCCACAGCGGTAATCAGCCCCAGCATTTT. Translation gives CAWSQSHSGNQPQHF. The chain combines TRBV30 with TRBJ1-5; D unclear. The CDR3 loop spans 15 amino acids. V was clipped by 3 bases and J by 4 bases, with 16 bases between them. Germline V gene data show CDR1 as GTSNPN and CDR2 as SVGIG (reference sequence).

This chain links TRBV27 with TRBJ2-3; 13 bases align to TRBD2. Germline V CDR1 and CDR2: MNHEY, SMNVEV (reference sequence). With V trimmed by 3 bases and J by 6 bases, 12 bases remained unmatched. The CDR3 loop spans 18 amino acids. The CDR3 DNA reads TGTGCCAGCAGTTTTGGACTAGCGGGAGTCCGAAGATTTGATACGCAGTATTTT. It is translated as CASSFGLAGVRRFDTQYF.

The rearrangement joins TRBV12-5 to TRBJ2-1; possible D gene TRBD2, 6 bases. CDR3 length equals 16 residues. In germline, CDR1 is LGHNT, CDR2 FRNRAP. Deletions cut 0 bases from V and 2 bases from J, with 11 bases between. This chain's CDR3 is CASGLVLRGTYNEQFF. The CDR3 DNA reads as TGTGCTAGTGGTTTGGTATTGCGGGGAACCTACAATGAGCAGTTCTTC.

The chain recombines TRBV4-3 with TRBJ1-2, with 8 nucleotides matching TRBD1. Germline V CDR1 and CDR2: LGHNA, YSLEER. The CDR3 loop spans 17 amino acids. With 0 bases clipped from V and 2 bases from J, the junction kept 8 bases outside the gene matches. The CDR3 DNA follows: TGCGCCAGCAGCCAAGATGTGGGGGGACAGGTGAACTATGGCTACACCTTC. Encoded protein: CASSQDVGGQVNYGYTF.

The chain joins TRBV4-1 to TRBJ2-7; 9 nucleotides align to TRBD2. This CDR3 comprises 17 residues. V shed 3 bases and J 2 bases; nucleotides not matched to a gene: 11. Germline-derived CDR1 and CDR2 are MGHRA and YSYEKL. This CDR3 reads CASSHPTSGYAAYEQYF. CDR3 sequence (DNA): TGCGCCAGCAGCCATCCTACTAGCGGGTACGCGGCCTACGAGCAGTACTTC.

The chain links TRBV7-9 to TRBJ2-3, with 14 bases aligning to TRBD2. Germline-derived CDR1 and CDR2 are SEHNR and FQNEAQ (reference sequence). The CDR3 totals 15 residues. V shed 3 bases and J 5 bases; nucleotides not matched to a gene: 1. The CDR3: CASSLTSGREDTQYF. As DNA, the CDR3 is TGTGCCAGCAGCTTGACTAGCGGGAGGGAAGATACGCAGTATTTT.

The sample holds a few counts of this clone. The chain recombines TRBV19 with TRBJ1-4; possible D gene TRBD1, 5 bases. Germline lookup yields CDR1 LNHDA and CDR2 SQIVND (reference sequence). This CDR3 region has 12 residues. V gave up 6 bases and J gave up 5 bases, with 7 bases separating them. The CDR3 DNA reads TGTGCCAGTAGGCAGGGAAATGAAAAACTGTTTTTT. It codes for CASRQGNEKLFF.

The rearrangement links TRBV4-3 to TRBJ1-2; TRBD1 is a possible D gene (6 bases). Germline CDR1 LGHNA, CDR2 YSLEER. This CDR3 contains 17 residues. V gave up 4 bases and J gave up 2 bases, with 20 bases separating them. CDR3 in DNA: TGCGCCAGCAGCCTCGATAGGGGGGGGCGCTCGAACTATGGCTACACCTTC. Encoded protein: CASSLDRGGRSNYGYTF.

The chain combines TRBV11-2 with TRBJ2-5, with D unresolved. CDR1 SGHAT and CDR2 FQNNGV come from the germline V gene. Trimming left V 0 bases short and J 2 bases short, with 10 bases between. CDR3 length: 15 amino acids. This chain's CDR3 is CASSLEWQAQETQYF. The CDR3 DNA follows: TGTGCCAGCAGCTTAGAGTGGCAGGCACAAGAGACCCAGTACTTC.

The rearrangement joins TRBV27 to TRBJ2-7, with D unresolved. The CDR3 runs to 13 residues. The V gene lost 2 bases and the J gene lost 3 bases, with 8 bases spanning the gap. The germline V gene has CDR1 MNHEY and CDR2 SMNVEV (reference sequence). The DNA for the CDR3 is TGTGCCAGCAGTTTAACTGCGGTCTACGAGCAGTACTTC. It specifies CASSLTAVYEQYF.

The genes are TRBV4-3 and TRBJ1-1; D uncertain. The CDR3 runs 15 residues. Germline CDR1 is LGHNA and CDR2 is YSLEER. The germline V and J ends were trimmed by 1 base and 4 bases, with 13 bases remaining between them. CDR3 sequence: CASSQAGLGGTEAFF. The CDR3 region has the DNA TGCGCCAGCAGCCAAGCCGGGTTGGGAGGCACTGAAGCTTTCTTT.

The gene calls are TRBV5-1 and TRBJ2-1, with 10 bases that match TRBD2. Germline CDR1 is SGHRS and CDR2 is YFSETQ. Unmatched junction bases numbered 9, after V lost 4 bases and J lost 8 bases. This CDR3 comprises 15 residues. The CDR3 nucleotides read TGCGCCAGCAGCCCGGCCAGCGGGAGGGAGGATGAGCAGTTCTTC. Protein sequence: CASSPASGREDEQFF.